This TCR beta chain was found in a study of persistence of HIV-infected CD4 T cells. Study-level findings and limits: TCR oligoclonality correlated with proviral oligoclonality in the same sorted populations.

An overlapping HIV-1 Gag peptide pool stimulated these cells at about 1 ug/peptide/mL. Responding CD4+ T cells were sorted by upregulation of both CD40 ligand and CD69. The libraries were made with immunoSEQ version 4 in survey mode. Clones were sequenced by immunoSEQ multiplex PCR, and TCRdb holds only the in-frame ones, with some missing. The sample yields around 9,200 clones, under 90% seen once. V shed 5 bases and J shed 7 bases, with 7 bases lying between them. CDR1 and CDR2 (germline): KGHDR, SFDVKD. CDR3 length equals 12 residues. To note about this clone: Its antigen is unidentified.

The chain uses TRBV24-1 and TRBJ2-2; D unclear. Specimen: CD4+ T cells sorted from PBMCs after roughly 18-hour stimulation, collected from a patient who received antiretroviral therapy. This receptor was identified in an adult woman with HIV who was CMV-seropositive. CDR3 region: CATSAHNGELFF. DNA for the CDR3: TGTGCCACCAGTGCCCACAACGGGGAGCTGTTTTTT.